This T cell receptor beta chain was documented in a study of post-analysis software for immune sequencing data. Study in general: There were relapsing-remitting, secondary progressive and progressive-relapsing multiple sclerosis among the disease courses included. Study-wide findings and caveats: Samples sharing a preparation batch grouped tightly together when assessed by F measure.

The library was made from cDNA and included unique molecular identifiers. TCRdb itself ran the PCR reads through MiXCR, one entry per CDR3 protein. This table holds some 690,000 distinct CDR3 sequences, approximately 59% found once. This clonotype showed up just a few times. As yet, its antigen is unknown. Sequenced sample: blood. The sequence derives from a girl aged 2 to 9 with multiple sclerosis.

The chain's CDR3 is CASSPGTGGSFEQYF. In DNA, the CDR3 is TGTGCCAGCAGTCCAGGGACAGGGGGCTCGTTCGAGCAGTACTTC. The chain couples TRBV27 to TRBJ2-7, with 12 bases lining up with TRBD1. Germline CDR1 and CDR2: MNHEY and SMNVEV (reference sequence). Trimming at V came to 5 bases and at J to 6 bases, leaving 8 bases not matched to a gene. This CDR3 comprises 15 residues.